This is a list of T cell receptor beta chains from one sample in a study of OX40 agonist ivuxolimab in advanced cancers. Profiling relied on immunoSEQ multiplex PCR, and the TCRdb table lists in-frame clones only, not all of them. The profile covers some 68,000 clones, with about 86% appearing a single time and 1.1% taken by the ten largest. The starting material was CD4+ or CD8+ T cells sorted from blood, obtained in a trial of the OX40 agonist ivuxolimab. Every receptor here comes from an adult with an advanced solid tumor such as melanoma, head and neck, liver or kidney cancer. Both conserved end residues are part of each CDR3. The D gene is left open where the match is weak. Clone size appears in some rows only: once, few, many, or a class for an expanded clone.

d_call	j_call	clone_size	v_call	cdr3_nt	cdr3_aa
TRBD1	TRBJ1-2	NA	TRBV28	TGTGCCAGCAGTCCGCCGGGACAGATTCATCGGGGCTACACCTTC	CASSPPGQIHRGYTF
TRBD1	TRBJ2-1	NA	TRBV7-6	TGTGCCAGCAGCTTAGAGGGACAGTCTCTGAATGGGCAGTTCTTC	CASSLEGQSLNGQFF
TRBD1	TRBJ1-2	NA	TRBV6-1	TGTGCCAGCAGACAGGGGAGGAACTATGGCTACACCTTC	CASRQGRNYGYTF
NA	TRBJ2-2	once	TRBV5-1	TGCGCCAGCAGCTTTTCAGGGGCGGACACCGGGGAGCTGTTTTTT	CASSFSGADTGELFF
NA	TRBJ2-3	NA	TRBV5-8	TGTGCCAGCAGCCCGCGGCTAGTCAGCACAGATACGCAGTATTTT	CASSPRLVSTDTQYF
NA	TRBJ1-1	NA	TRBV6-5	TGTGCCAGCAGTTTGTTCCGGGACAACGAAGCTTTCTTT	CASSLFRDNEAFF
NA	TRBJ2-2	NA	TRBV13	TGTGCCAGCAGCACGACCCCCCGTACCGGGGAGCTGTTTTTT	CASSTTPRTGELFF
TRBD2	TRBJ2-3	once	TRBV6-1	TGTGCCAGCAGTGAAAGAGGACTAGCGGATACGCAGTATTTT	CASSERGLADTQYF
TRBD2	TRBJ2-3	NA	TRBV11-2	TGTGCCAGCAGCACCTTGACTAGCGGGATAGGAGGCACAGATACGCAGTATTTT	CASSTLTSGIGGTDTQYF
TRBD2	TRBJ2-1	NA	TRBV28	TGTGCCAGCAGTTTATTCTTGACTAGCGGGGTCTACAATGAGCAGTTCTTC	CASSLFLTSGVYNEQFF
TRBD2	TRBJ2-3	NA	TRBV4-1	TGCGCCAGCAGCACCCGGACTAGCGGGACCGCAGATACGCAGTATTTT	CASSTRTSGTADTQYF
NA	TRBJ1-1	NA	TRBV25-1	TGTGCCAGCAGTGAAGGACACTTCATGAACACTGAAGCTTTCTTT	CASSEGHFMNTEAFF
NA	TRBJ2-1	NA	TRBV19	TGTGCCAGTAGTAAAGCGGGACAGATTGGGAATGAGCAGTTCTTC	CASSKAGQIGNEQFF
NA	TRBJ2-3	NA	TRBV28	TGTGCCAGCAGCTCCCCCTTCCTCGCAGATACGCAGTATTTT	CASSSPFLADTQYF
TRBD1	TRBJ2-5	few	TRBV2	TGTGCCAGCAACGGGGGAACAGGGGGCAACCAAGAGACCCAGTACTTC	CASNGGTGGNQETQYF
NA	TRBJ2-5	NA	TRBV28	TGTGCCAGCGGGGGGGACAAGGTGGAGACCCAGTACTTC	CASGGDKVETQYF
TRBD2	TRBJ2-3	NA	TRBV11-3	TGTGCCAGCAGCTTAGTAGGTATCGGCGGGAGTGATACGCAGTATTTT	CASSLVGIGGSDTQYF
NA	TRBJ2-5	NA	TRBV5-4	TGTGCCAGCAGCTTGGCCTCGGGGCCCGAGGGAGAGACCCAGTACTTC	CASSLASGPEGETQYF
TRBD2	TRBJ2-3	NA	TRBV29-1	TGCAGCGTTTCTGCTAGCGGGAGCACAGATACGCAGTATTTT	CSVSASGSTDTQYF
TRBD1	TRBJ1-1	NA	TRBV6-1	TGTGCCAGCAGCGCTTCAGGGGGGAGAGGAACTGAAGCTTTCTTT	CASSASGGRGTEAFF
NA	TRBJ1-6	NA	TRBV5-1	TGCGCCAGCAGCTTGGCGGGATCCGATAATTCACCCCTCCACTTT	CASSLAGSDNSPLHF
TRBD1	TRBJ2-6	NA	TRBV29-1	TGCAGCGTTGCCGGGACAGGGGGGGGTGGGGCCAACGTCCTGACTTTC	CSVAGTGGGGANVLTF
TRBD1	TRBJ1-5	once	TRBV6-1	TGTGCCAGCACCCAAGGAGGACAGGGCAATCAGCCCCAGCATTTT	CASTQGGQGNQPQHF
NA	TRBJ2-7	NA	TRBV18	TGTGCCAGCTCACAAGGTATGGGGTCCTACGAGCAGTACTTC	CASSQGMGSYEQYF
NA	TRBJ2-7	NA	TRBV4-1	TGCGCCAGCAGCCAAGTTTCTCAGGGGGGCGACGAGCAGTACTTC	CASSQVSQGGDEQYF
NA	TRBJ1-5	NA	TRBV4-1	TGCGCCAGCAGCCAAGAGTCTATCAGGAGGGGTCAGCCCCAGCATTTT	CASSQESIRRGQPQHF
TRBD2	TRBJ2-7	NA	TRBV2	TGTGCCAGCAGAAATCAGCGGGAGACCTACGAGCAGTACTTC	CASRNQRETYEQYF
NA	TRBJ1-5	NA	TRBV28	TGTGCCAGCCAGCCCCAGCATTTT	CASQPQHF
TRBD1	TRBJ1-2	NA	TRBV28	TGTGCCAGCATCCATAACGTCGTACAGGGGAATGGCTACACCTTC	CASIHNVVQGNGYTF
NA	TRBJ1-4	NA	TRBV11-2	TGTGCCAGCAGCCCCTTGTCAGATGAAAAACTGTTTTTT	CASSPLSDEKLFF
TRBD1	TRBJ2-3	NA	TRBV7-2	TGTGCCAGCAGCTTAGGAGGACAGGGGTGGGATACGCAGTATTTT	CASSLGGQGWDTQYF
NA	TRBJ1-6	NA	TRBV27	TGTGCCAGCAGTTCAGACAGGAGCTCACCCCTCCACTTT	CASSSDRSSPLHF
TRBD1	TRBJ1-2	NA	TRBV6-9	TGTGCCAGCAGTCCCGACAGGGGGGATGGCTACACCTTC	CASSPDRGDGYTF
NA	TRBJ1-1	NA	TRBV5-5	TGTGCCAGCACGCACACACCCGGAGGAGGGGGCACTGAAGCTTTCTTT	CASTHTPGGGGTEAFF
NA	TRBJ1-1	few	TRBV29-1	TGCAGCGTTGAGGAAGGAGGGGGTGGAACTGAAGCTTTCTTT	CSVEEGGGGTEAFF
TRBD2	TRBJ2-3	NA	TRBV2	TGTGCCAGCAGGCGGGGGACTAGCACAGATACGCAGTATTTT	CASRRGTSTDTQYF
NA	TRBJ1-5	NA	TRBV11-2	TGTGCCAGCAGCTTAGGCAGGGCGAGCAATCAGCCCCAGCATTTT	CASSLGRASNQPQHF
NA	TRBJ1-4	NA	TRBV7-9	TGTGCCAGCAGCTTAGAACACGGGCCTAATGAAAAACTGTTTTTT	CASSLEHGPNEKLFF
TRBD1	TRBJ2-2	NA	TRBV2	TGTGCCAGCAGTAGACAGGGGAACACCGGGGAGCTGTTTTTT	CASSRQGNTGELFF
NA	TRBJ2-7	NA	TRBV6-1	TGTGCCAGCAGTGTAAACGTTGGGACTCATTACGAGCAGTACTTC	CASSVNVGTHYEQYF
NA	TRBJ2-2	NA	TRBV12-5	TGTGCTAGTGGTTCTAACACCGGGGAGCTGTTTTTT	CASGSNTGELFF
NA	TRBJ2-7	NA	TRBV7-8	TGTGCCAGCAGCTTACGCAGGGACTCCTACGAGCAGTACTTC	CASSLRRDSYEQYF
TRBD1	TRBJ2-3	NA	TRBV4-3	TGCGCCAGCAGCCAAGGACAGGGGGCAACAGATACGCAGTATTTT	CASSQGQGATDTQYF
NA	TRBJ2-1	NA	TRBV28	TGTGCCACTACCCGGGACGGCACCGCATACAATGAGCAGTTCTTC	CATTRDGTAYNEQFF
NA	TRBJ1-6	NA	TRBV30	TGTGCCTGGAGCTCCCCAAATTCACCCCTCCACTTT	CAWSSPNSPLHF
TRBD2	TRBJ2-5	few	TRBV10-3	TGTGCCATCGGCGATAGCGGGAGTTTTGAGACCCAGTACTTC	CAIGDSGSFETQYF
NA	TRBJ1-2	NA	TRBV9	TGTGCCAGCAGCGTAGGGCAGGGCCCGGGGTATGGCTACACCTTC	CASSVGQGPGYGYTF
TRBD1	TRBJ1-1	once	TRBV12-5	TGTGCTAGTGGTAGGGGACAGGGGGCTCGAGGCACTGAAGCTTTCTTT	CASGRGQGARGTEAFF
NA	TRBJ1-1	NA	TRBV5-4	TGTGCCAGCAGCTTGGAAGGGGGGTTGAGCACTGAAGCTTTCTTT	CASSLEGGLSTEAFF
NA	TRBJ2-5	NA	TRBV18	TGTGCCAGCTCACCCGGACAGCAAGAGACCCAGTACTTC	CASSPGQQETQYF